This entry lists 11 T cell receptor beta chains sequenced from one sample in a study of T cell repertoires in cytomegalovirus infection. TCRdb ran MiXCR on the reads and lists one entry per CDR3 protein. The sample contains some 350,000 distinct CDR3 sequences, approximately 18% of which appear only once. The sequencing input was PBMCs. All receptors come from a human donor in good health (CMV status not recorded). Some clones in this sample may be carry-over from other donors' samples.

The rearrangement uses TRBV18 and TRBJ2-2, with D unresolved. V was trimmed by 0 bases and J by 2 bases, leaving 13 bases between them. The germline CDR1 and CDR2 sequences are KGHSH and LQKENI. The CDR3 has 17 amino acids. This CDR3 is CASSPPNTRFNTGELFF. Here the CDR3 DNA reads TGTGCCAGCTCACCACCCAACACGAGATTTAACACCGGGGAGCTGTTTTTT.

A remark on this clonotype: At one of its ends the junction is not consistent with the germline gene, which may arise from a read error. The V gene is TRBV12-3 or TRBV12-4, the J gene TRBJ2-6; D is unclear. The CDR3 is made up of 13 amino acids. The CDR3 coding sequence is TGTTCCAGTCGAGCGCCTGGGGCCAACGTCCTGACTTTC. It encodes CSSRAPGANVLTF.

Ten or more counts support this clonotype. The V call is TRBV28, the J call TRBJ1-2; D unclear. Germline lookup yields CDR1 MDHEN and CDR2 SYDVKM. CDR3 length: 13 residues. The V end was cut by 4 bases, the J end by 5 bases, with 11 bases between. For the CDR3, the DNA is TGTGCCAGCAGTTGGAGGCCAGCGTATGGCTACACCTTC. It is translated as CASSWRPAYGYTF.

This clonotype was seen only a few times. This chain joins TRBV29-1 and TRBJ1-5; the D is unclear. Trimming removed 5 bases at V and 0 bases at J, with 11 bases between. Germline-derived CDR1 and CDR2 are SQVTM and ANQGSEA. The CDR3 has 14 amino acids. The CDR3, as DNA: TGCAGCGTTCGGGTCTCTGGTAGCAATCAGCCCCAGCATTTT. Its translation: CSVRVSGSNQPQHF. The full variable domain, in which reference TRBV29-1 and TRBJ1-5 provide the parts outside the CDR3, is SAVISQKPSRDICQRGTSLTIQCQVDSQVTMMFWYRQQPGQSLTLIATANQGSEATYESGFVIDKFPISRPNLTFSTLTVSNMSPEDSSIYLCSVRVSGSNQPQHFGDGTRLSIL.

The sample holds a few counts of this clonotype. V usage is TRBV29-1 and J usage is TRBJ1-2, with 9 nucleotides matching TRBD1. The CDR3 extends over 12 amino acids. Germline CDR1 SQVTM, CDR2 ANQGSEA. With V trimmed by 7 bases and J by 6 bases, 6 bases remained unmatched. CDR3 in amino acids: CSAGRTGDGYTF. The CDR3 nucleotides are TGCAGCGCCGGTCGGACAGGGGATGGCTACACCTTC.

This clonotype was counted ten times or more. The genes are TRBV6-1 and TRBJ1-1; maybe TRBD1 (6 bases). The CDR3 is 15 residues long. Trimming shortened V by 6 bases and J by 0 bases, and 14 bases separated the two germline ends. Germline CDR1 MNHNS, CDR2 SASEGT. In DNA, the CDR3 is TGTGCCAGCAGAACAGGGCGCCATATGAACACTGAAGCTTTCTTT. This encodes CASRTGRHMNTEAFF.

This chain joins TRBV18 and TRBJ2-1, with 7 bases matching TRBD1. Germline V gives CDR1 KGHSH, CDR2 LQKENI. V shed 5 bases and J 5 bases; nucleotides not matched to a gene: 9. CDR3 length: 15 amino acids. CDR3 sequence: CASSDKTGTDNEQFF. The CDR3 DNA reads as TGTGCCAGCTCAGATAAAACCGGGACAGACAATGAGCAGTTCTTC. Variable domain in full (rest from reference TRBV18 and TRBJ2-1): NAGVMQNPRHLVRRRGQEARLRCSPMKGHSHVYWYRQLPEEGLKFMVYLQKENIIDESGMPKERFSAEFPKEGPSILRIQQVVRGDSAAYFCASSDKTGTDNEQFFGPGTRLTVL.

A few counts support this clonotype. The chain carries TRBV5-1 and TRBJ2-1, with 12 bases fitting TRBD1. The CDR3 runs 15 residues. V was clipped by 4 bases and J by 9 bases; unmatched bases: 8. In germline, CDR1 is SGHRS, CDR2 YFSETQ. CDR3 sequence reads: CASSGGTGGLGEQFF. CDR3 bases: TGCGCCAGCAGCGGAGGGACAGGGGGCCTCGGTGAGCAGTTCTTC.

This chain connects TRBV19 to TRBJ2-1; 7 bases line up with TRBD2. V lost 3 bases, J lost 7 bases, and 9 bases stayed unmatched. CDR1 is LNHDA, CDR2 SQIVND, per germline (reference sequence). The CDR3 length is 15 residues. The CDR3 region has the DNA TGTGCCAGTAGTATTACGGCGGGAGTAGGGAATGAGCAGTTCTTC. It yields the protein CASSITAGVGNEQFF.

This clonotype was counted a few times. The chain joins TRBV2 to TRBJ2-3, with TRBD2 matching over 9 bases. Germline CDR1 reads SNHLY; CDR2 reads FYNNEI. CDR3 length: 18 residues. The V gene end was trimmed by 2 bases and the J gene end by 2 bases; junction bases not matched to a gene: 11. CDR3 in amino acids: CASSESPASGASTDTQYF. As DNA, the CDR3 is TGTGCCAGCAGTGAAAGCCCGGCTAGCGGGGCTTCCACAGATACGCAGTATTTT.

This clonotype was counted ten times or more. The chain employs TRBV7-2 and TRBJ2-7; 10 nucleotides align to TRBD2. The CDR3 is 15 amino acids. CDR1 is SGHTA and CDR2 is FQGNSA in the germline V gene. Trimming took 6 bases from V and 0 from J; bases not matched to a gene: 5. The CDR3 here is CASSPGTSDSYEQYF. CDR3 DNA sequence: TGTGCCAGCAGTCCCGGGACTAGCGACTCCTACGAGCAGTACTTC.